Each of the 32 T cell receptor beta chains below was sequenced from the same sample in a study of response to subunit inactivated influenza vaccine (dated by TCRdb to the late 2010s). Libraries were prepared through RT-PCR. Sequenced using an Illumina HiSeq 2500. TCRdb took the public reads, trimmed them with fastp at Q25, ran MiXCR for clone calling and kept in-frame beta chains. Each CDR3 protein appears once, grouped with its most common genes and DNA. Recorded for this sample are around 790,000 distinct CDR3 sequences; about 20% of them occurred a single time. About 10% of the sample goes to the ten largest clones. This specimen consisted of PBMCs from blood, obtained roughly 5 days after vaccination. The receptors stem from a man in his fifties or sixties who received an inactivated influenza vaccine. Donor details come from another sample of the same person, matched by shared clones.

The chain links TRBV21-1 to TRBJ2-1; the table's D gene call, TRBD2, was not cross checked with the DNA. TRBV21-1 is shown as a pseudogene. CDR3 size: 19 residues. CDR3 loop: CASSKGTPTSGSSDNEQFF. Written as DNA, the CDR3 is TGTGCCAGCAGCAAAGGGACCCCGACTAGCGGGAGTTCGGACAATGAGCAGTTCTTC.

The V call is TRBV27, the J call TRBJ2-2; D gene ambiguous. V lost 5 bases and J lost 2, with 12 bases in between. The CDR3 covers 15 residues. Germline values: CDR1 MNHEY, CDR2 SMNVEV (reference sequence). The CDR3 protein is CASSIWTPNTGELFF. The CDR3 nucleotides are TGTGCCAGCAGTATATGGACCCCCAACACCGGGGAGCTGTTTTTT.

The chain carries TRBV5-5 and TRBJ2-3, with D unresolved. This CDR3 spans 14 amino acids. V lost 0 bases and J lost 1, with 6 bases in between. Germline CDR1 is SGHKS and CDR2 is YYEKEE (reference sequence). The chain's CDR3 is CASSLGKGTDTQYF. The CDR3 DNA reads as TGTGCCAGCAGCTTGGGGAAAGGCACAGATACGCAGTATTTT.

The J gene is TRBJ1-6, the V gene TRBV30; no clear D gene. Per germline, CDR1 GTSNPN and CDR2 SVGIG (reference sequence). This CDR3 spans 13 amino acids. The germline V and J ends were trimmed by 0 bases and 10 bases, with 10 bases remaining between them. CDR3 sequence reads: CAWSVSAGSPLHF. In DNA form, the CDR3 reads TGTGCCTGGAGTGTATCGGCGGGATCACCCCTCCACTTT.

The CDR3 reads CASSPRGLSNSPLHF. CDR3 sequence (DNA): TGTGCCAGCAGCCCCAGGGGGCTAAGCAATTCACCCCTCCACTTT. The chain carries TRBV9 and TRBJ1-6; 8 nucleotides align to TRBD1. The CDR3 has 15 amino acids. CDR1 is SGDLS and CDR2 is YYNGEE in the germline V gene. Unmatched junction bases numbered 7, after V lost 4 bases and J lost 7 bases.

This clonotype has just a few counts. V usage is TRBV12-3 or TRBV12-4 and J usage is TRBJ1-1, with TRBD1 as a possible D gene (6 bases). This CDR3 spans 15 amino acids. Trimming took off 7 bases at V and 4 bases at J, with 19 bases between the two ends. In DNA, the CDR3 is TGTGCCAGCACCAAAAGGGGGGGATCAGGCACTGAAGCTTTCTTT. As protein: CASTKRGGSGTEAFF.

This clonotype has more than one count but fewer than ten. The chain has TRBV24-1 and TRBJ2-1, with 12 bases aligning to TRBD1. CDR1 KGHDR and CDR2 SFDVKD come from the germline V gene. The V segment lost 10 bases and the J segment 8 bases; nucleotides outside the gene matches: 8. The CDR3 extends over 14 amino acids. CDR3 coding DNA: TGTGCCACGTCCGGTGGGACAGGGGGCGATGAGCAGTTCTTC. Translating gives CATSGGTGGDEQFF.

Only a few counts were recorded for this clonotype. This sequence joins TRBV4-2 and TRBJ1-4, with D unclear. This CDR3 has 18 residues. Germline V gene lookup returns CDR1 LGHNA and CDR2 YNFKEQ. Trimming took off 0 bases at V and 4 bases at J, with 18 bases between the two ends. DNA for the CDR3: TGTGCCAGCAGCCAAGACCCTCTAACCGGCATTGGTAATGAAAAACTGTTTTTT. It yields the protein CASSQDPLTGIGNEKLFF.

The rearrangement joins TRBV20-1 to TRBJ2-1; D is possibly TRBD1 or TRBD2 (5 bases each). V was trimmed by 3 bases and J by 10 bases, leaving 10 bases between them. CDR3 size: 11 residues. Germline V gene lookup returns CDR1 DFQATT and CDR2 SNEGSKA (reference sequence). The CDR3 is CSASSGPEQFF. The CDR3 DNA reads TGCAGTGCTAGCTCGGGACCCGAGCAGTTCTTC.

In this sample, this clonotype turned up a few times. CDR3 loop: CASSLLLEVMNTEAFF. CDR3 sequence (DNA): TGTGCCAGCAGCTTGCTTTTGGAGGTCATGAACACTGAAGCTTTCTTT. The chain carries TRBV5-5 and TRBJ1-1; D not resolved. CDR1 SGHKS and CDR2 YYEKEE come from the germline V gene (reference sequence). The CDR3 runs to 16 residues. Trimming cost V 1 base and J 0 bases, with 13 bases left between them. The entire variable domain, with the rest obtained from reference TRBV5-5 and TRBJ1-1, is as follows: DAGVTQSPTHLIKTRGQQVTLRCSPISGHKSVSWYQQVLGQGPQFIFQYYEKEERGRGNFPDRFSARQFPNYSSELNVNALLLGDSALYLCASSLLLEVMNTEAFFGQGTRLTVV.

The V call is TRBV20-1, the J call TRBJ1-1; 7 bases line up with TRBD1. The CDR3 contains 13 residues. With 6 bases clipped from V and 7 bases from J, the junction kept 11 bases outside the gene matches. Germline lookup yields CDR1 DFQATT and CDR2 SNEGSKA (reference sequence). The CDR3 region has the DNA TGCAGTGCGCGGAGACAGGGACGAGGTGAAGCTTTCTTT. Amino acid sequence: CSARRQGRGEAFF.

This clonotype was observed a few times. This CDR3 is CSAPGLGAGELFF. CDR3 nucleotides: TGCAGTGCTCCGGGACTGGGGGCGGGGGAGCTGTTTTTT. The V and J genes are TRBV20-1 and TRBJ2-2; either TRBD1 or TRBD2 may supply D (6 bases each). The CDR3 runs 13 residues. CDR1 and CDR2 from the germline V gene are DFQATT and SNEGSKA (reference sequence). Between the trimmed V and J ends, which lost 5 bases and 8 bases, there was a span of 15 bases.

This clonotype was detected ten times or more. The chain employs TRBV29-1 and TRBJ2-5; 11 bases map to TRBD2. Per the germline V gene, CDR1 is SQVTM and CDR2 is ANQGSEA. This CDR3 is 14 amino acids long. After removal of 8 bases from V and 4 bases from J, the junction contained 9 bases not matched to a gene. The CDR3 DNA reads as TGCAGCTCACAAAACCTAGCGGGAGGAGAGACCCAGTACTTC. It is translated as CSSQNLAGGETQYF.

The sample holds many counts of this clonotype. The chain couples TRBV7-2 to TRBJ2-7, with D unresolved. The CDR3 covers 14 residues. Germline V gives CDR1 SGHTA, CDR2 FQGNSA. Trimming took off 1 base at V and 1 base at J, with 8 bases between the two ends. CDR3 amino acids: CASSLVGPSYEQYF. CDR3 in DNA: TGTGCCAGCAGCTTAGTAGGTCCGTCCTACGAGCAGTACTTC.

A few counts support this clonotype. The rearrangement joins TRBV24-1 to TRBJ2-1; D is undetermined. This CDR3 has 14 amino acids. Germline V lookup: CDR1 KGHDR, CDR2 SFDVKD. V gave up 3 bases and J gave up 0 bases, with 5 bases separating them. CDR3: CATSDTVSYNEQFF. CDR3 DNA sequence: TGTGCCACCAGTGATACCGTCTCCTACAATGAGCAGTTCTTC.

This clonotype came up a few times. The V call is TRBV12-3 or TRBV12-4, the J call TRBJ1-1; TRBD1 agrees at 7 bases. Trimming removed 6 bases from V and 2 bases from J; junction bases left unmatched: 9. The CDR3 is 15 residues long. The CDR3, as DNA: TGTGCCAGCAGACAAGTACAGGGGACAAACACTGAAGCTTTCTTT. This sequence encodes CASRQVQGTNTEAFF.

This clonotype was counted only a few times. The chain combines TRBV3-1 with TRBJ2-1; D gene uncertain. The CDR3 has 13 residues. V lost 2 bases, J lost 4 bases, and 6 bases lay in between. Germline assignment: CDR1 LGHDT and CDR2 YNNKEL (reference sequence). In DNA, the CDR3 is TGTGCCAGCAGCCAATCCGGGTACAATGAGCAGTTCTTC. The encoded protein is CASSQSGYNEQFF.

The chain joins TRBV18 to TRBJ1-3; no reliable D call. V lost 2 bases and J lost 4, with 6 bases in between. Germline lookup yields CDR1 KGHSH and CDR2 LQKENI. The CDR3 covers 13 residues. The CDR3, as DNA: TGTGCCAGCTCACCAGAAGGGGGAAACACCATATATTTT. Its protein product is CASSPEGGNTIYF.

This clonotype was found a few times. The V and J genes are TRBV24-1 and TRBJ2-3; D not resolved. Trimming left V 2 bases short and J 1 base short, with 6 bases between. Germline CDR1 reads KGHDR; CDR2 reads SFDVKD. The CDR3 runs to 14 residues. In DNA, the CDR3 is TGTGCCACCAGTGATTCGCCGGGCACAGATACGCAGTATTTT. Amino acid sequence: CATSDSPGTDTQYF.

This clonotype has at least ten counts. The chain combines TRBV24-1 with TRBJ2-1; no clear D gene. The V end was cut by 1 base, the J end by 4 bases, with 7 bases between. The CDR3 runs 14 residues. Germline CDR1 is KGHDR and CDR2 is SFDVKD. CDR3 sequence: CATSDLELYNEQFF. Here the CDR3 DNA reads TGTGCCACCAGTGATTTAGAACTTTACAATGAGCAGTTCTTC.

The chain couples TRBV5-1 to TRBJ2-3, with 7 bases matching TRBD2. Germline V gives CDR1 SGHRS, CDR2 YFSETQ. The V segment lost 0 bases and the J segment 0 bases; nucleotides outside the gene matches: 4. The CDR3 has 16 amino acids. The CDR3 loop reads CASSLEGRGSTDTQYF. CDR3 DNA sequence: TGCGCCAGCAGCTTGGAAGGGCGGGGGAGCACAGATACGCAGTATTTT.

This clonotype came up a few times. The gene calls are TRBV29-1 and TRBJ2-7, with 8 nucleotides matching TRBD1. V trimming: 5 bases; J trimming: 2 bases; junction bases outside the gene matches: 5. The CDR3 spans 13 residues. Germline V gene data show CDR1 as SQVTM and CDR2 as ANQGSEA. CDR3 loop: CSVTGGAAYEQYF. CDR3 in DNA: TGCAGCGTTACAGGGGGTGCTGCCTACGAGCAGTACTTC.

In this sample, this clonotype turned up a few times. The chain joins TRBV4-3 to TRBJ2-6; possibly TRBD1 for D (6 bases). Germline V gene data show CDR1 as LGHNA and CDR2 as YSLEER. V was trimmed by 0 bases and J by 0 bases, leaving 6 bases between them. The CDR3 covers 16 residues. The CDR3 sequence is CASSQEGGSGANVLTF. The DNA for the CDR3 is TGCGCCAGCAGCCAAGAAGGGGGCTCTGGGGCCAACGTCCTGACTTTC.

This rearrangement joins TRBV12-3 or TRBV12-4 to TRBJ2-1, with a possible D match to TRBD1 (6 bases). V lost 7 bases and J 6 bases, leaving 13 bases between the germline ends. This CDR3 has 13 amino acids. As DNA, the CDR3 is TGTGCCAGCACCAGGGGACCGAGCAATGAGCAGTTCTTC. Translated: CASTRGPSNEQFF.

The V call is TRBV20-1, the J call TRBJ2-3, with TRBD2 matching over 10 bases. After removal of 8 bases from V and 7 bases from J, the junction contained 9 bases not matched to a gene. The CDR3 extends over 13 amino acids. Germline values: CDR1 DFQATT, CDR2 SNEGSKA (reference sequence). CDR3 amino acids: CSRVAGGMYTQYF. The DNA of the CDR3 is TGCAGTCGGGTAGCGGGGGGCATGTATACGCAGTATTTT.

This rearrangement joins TRBV5-8 to TRBJ2-1; D unresolved. V lost 2 bases and J lost 3, with 18 bases in between. Germline lookup yields CDR1 SGHTS and CDR2 YDEGEE. The CDR3 loop spans 17 amino acids. CDR3 sequence: CASSFYPDVSDYNEQFF. In DNA, the CDR3 is TGTGCCAGCAGCTTTTATCCGGATGTGTCAGACTACAATGAGCAGTTCTTC.

The chain combines TRBV7-3 with TRBJ2-1; 8 positions match TRBD2. The J segment lost 7 bases and the V segment lost 0 bases, leaving 8 bases of the junction unmatched. The length of the CDR3 is 16 residues. Germline V gene sequence: CDR1 SGHTA, CDR2 FQGTGA. The CDR3 loop reads CASSLTTGTRHNEQFF. The CDR3 region has the DNA TGTGCCAGCAGCTTAACCACCGGGACTAGGCATAATGAGCAGTTCTTC.

In this sample, this clonotype turned up a few times. The chain recombines TRBV4-2 with TRBJ2-7, with 7 bases fitting TRBD2. After removal of 1 base from V and 9 bases from J, the junction contained 6 bases not matched to a gene. This CDR3 has 13 amino acids. In germline, CDR1 is LGHNA, CDR2 YNFKEQ. CDR3 residues: CASSQAPGEGQYF. In nucleotides, the CDR3 is TGTGCCAGCAGCCAAGCTCCGGGGGAGGGGCAGTACTTC.

The table lists this clonotype with a count of one. The chain recombines TRBV4-1 with TRBJ1-5, with no clear D. The V end lost 1 base, the J end lost 3 bases, and 13 bases lay between the germline ends. Germline lookup yields CDR1 MGHRA and CDR2 YSYEKL. The CDR3 loop spans 16 amino acids. The CDR3 sequence is CASSQGWYRFNQPQHF. CDR3 coding DNA: TGCGCCAGCAGCCAAGGCTGGTACAGATTCAATCAGCCCCAGCATTTT.

The rearrangement joins TRBV20-1 to TRBJ2-3, with 12 bases matching TRBD2. CDR1 is DFQATT, CDR2 SNEGSKA, per germline (reference sequence). The V and J ends lost 0 bases and 3 bases, in that order; junction bases with no gene match: 4. The CDR3 is 16 amino acids. The CDR3 region is CSARDLAGGLTDTQYF. In DNA, the CDR3 is TGCAGTGCTAGAGATCTAGCGGGAGGGTTGACAGATACGCAGTATTTT.

This clonotype was detected a few times. J is TRBJ2-3 and V is TRBV7-9, with D possibly being TRBD2 (6 bases). Germline V gives CDR1 SEHNR, CDR2 FQNEAQ (reference sequence). CDR3 length: 16 amino acids. V shed 5 bases and J shed 2 bases, with 17 bases lying between them. The CDR3 reads CASSREYSGLTDTQYF. DNA for the CDR3: TGTGCCAGCAGCCGCGAGTATAGCGGACTCACAGATACGCAGTATTTT.

The gene calls are TRBV28 and TRBJ2-1; D not certain. The CDR3 sequence is 14 residues long. CDR1 is MDHEN, CDR2 SYDVKM, per germline. V was cut by 10 bases and J by 4 bases, with 17 bases left in between. The CDR3 sequence is CATGLGALYNEQFF. As DNA, the CDR3 is TGTGCCACCGGCCTCGGCGCCCTATACAATGAGCAGTTCTTC.